One and the same sample provided the 23 T cell receptor beta chains below, sequenced in a study of shared clonotypes between healthy human individuals. The assay was immunoSEQ multiplex PCR, and TCRdb's table has in-frame clones only and misses some. The sample has roughly 2.2 million clones, 80% to 95% seen once; the top ten hold 0.39%. The sequencing sample was made of naive CD4+ T cells from PBMCs. The subset here: CD45RA+ positively selected. These receptors were obtained from a man between 18 and 29 years old in good health. Some clones in this sample may be carry-over from other donors' samples.

This chain uses TRBV5-1 with TRBJ2-7; D possibly corresponds to TRBD2 (6 bases). Per the germline V gene, CDR1 is SGHRS and CDR2 is YFSETQ. The ends were cut back, 0 bases at V and 1 base at J, with 17 bases in the middle. This CDR3 region has 17 residues. The CDR3 region has the DNA TGCGCCAGCAGCTTGGCCGGAGGGCAGGTCTTATCCTACGAGCAGTACTTC. Residues: CASSLAGGQVLSYEQYF.

The chain employs TRBV5-1 and TRBJ2-5, with a weak D call TRBD2 (6 bases). CDR1 and CDR2 from the germline V gene are SGHRS and YFSETQ. V shed 0 bases and J shed 5 bases, with 11 bases lying between them. The CDR3 has 14 residues. CDR3 protein: CASSLAAREETQYF. CDR3 bases: TGCGCCAGCAGCTTGGCCGCCCGGGAGGAGACCCAGTACTTC.

The chain employs TRBV4-1 and TRBJ1-3; TRBD1 is a possible D gene (5 bases). V was shortened by 3 bases and J by 9 bases, with 18 bases between the two germline ends. The CDR3 is made up of 15 amino acids. Germline CDR1 and CDR2: MGHRA and YSYEKL. Here the CDR3 DNA reads TGCGCCAGCAGCCAGCCCTTCCGGGACCGATCCACCATATATTTT. Its translation: CASSQPFRDRSTIYF.

This chain connects TRBV7-9 to TRBJ2-5; D remains ambiguous. This CDR3 is built from 14 residues. V was pared by 2 bases and J by 5 bases, with 12 bases between. Germline CDR1 and CDR2: SEHNR and FQNEAQ (reference sequence). The CDR3 sequence: CASSLNSGSETQYF. CDR3 DNA sequence: TGTGCCAGCAGCTTAAATTCTGGTTCGGAGACCCAGTACTTC.

Worth noting for this clone: The sample carries other DNA sequences with the same CDR3. The chain links TRBV20-1 to TRBJ2-3; no firm D call. The CDR3 length is 11 residues. The germline CDR1 and CDR2 sequences are DFQATT and SNEGSKA (reference sequence). V lost 6 bases and J 2 bases, leaving 6 bases between the germline ends. The CDR3 DNA reads TGCAGTGCCCCCCCCACAGATACGCAGTATTTT. It is translated as CSAPPTDTQYF.

This chain joins TRBV11-3 and TRBJ2-3; D is possibly TRBD1 (5 bases). Trimming shortened V by 5 bases and J by 6 bases, and 15 bases separated the two germline ends. The V gene's germline CDR1 is SGHNT and CDR2 YENEEA. CDR3 size: 14 residues. The CDR3 nucleotides are TGTGCCAGCAGCCAGGGATTCATCTCTGATACGCAGTATTTT. Amino acids: CASSQGFISDTQYF.

The chain employs TRBV18 and TRBJ1-5; tentative D call: TRBD1 (6 bases). Germline loops: CDR1 KGHSH, CDR2 LQKENI. CDR3 length: 17 residues. V shed 2 bases and J shed 2 bases, with 16 bases lying between them. The CDR3 DNA reads as TGTGCCAGCTCACCAGGTGTCTACAGGGATGGCAATCAGCCCCAGCATTTT. Protein sequence: CASSPGVYRDGNQPQHF.

A single count supports this clone. J is TRBJ1-2 and V is TRBV7-3, with 7 positions matching TRBD1. The ends lost 2 bases at V and 0 bases at J; junction bases unmatched: 9. This CDR3 spans 17 amino acids. Germline values: CDR1 SGHTA, CDR2 FQGTGA. CDR3 in amino acids: CASSLSARGATNYGYTF. Here the CDR3 DNA reads TGTGCCAGCAGCTTATCGGCCAGGGGGGCCACTAACTATGGCTACACCTTC.

V usage is TRBV7-2 and J usage is TRBJ2-7; possible D gene TRBD2, 6 bases. Germline values: CDR1 SGHTA, CDR2 FQGNSA. This CDR3 is 15 amino acids long. V lost 1 base and J lost 2, with 12 bases in between. DNA of the CDR3: TGTGCCAGCAGCTTAGATCCGGGGGTCACCTACGAGCAGTACTTC. Protein product: CASSLDPGVTYEQYF.

The rearrangement uses TRBV28 and TRBJ2-4; the D gene is possibly TRBD1 (6 bases). The CDR3 covers 15 residues. The V end was cut by 3 bases, the J end by 5 bases, with 14 bases between. The V gene's germline CDR1 is MDHEN and CDR2 SYDVKM. CDR3 sequence reads: CASSFSRGVQNIQYF. DNA for the CDR3: TGTGCCAGCAGTTTTTCCAGGGGCGTGCAAAACATTCAGTACTTC.

This sequence joins TRBV6-5 and TRBJ2-7; 8 positions match TRBD1. The CDR3 length is 15 residues. Trimming removed 5 bases from V and 3 bases from J; junction bases left unmatched: 9. Germline V gene sequence: CDR1 MNHEY, CDR2 SVGAGI. The CDR3 loop is CASSIGPGQVYEQYF. The CDR3 DNA sequence: TGTGCCAGCAGTATAGGACCGGGACAGGTCTACGAGCAGTACTTC.

V gene TRBV10-3 combines with J gene TRBJ2-5; 8 bases align to TRBD2. The CDR3 consists of 13 residues. Germline V lookup: CDR1 ENHRY, CDR2 SYGVKD. The V gene end was trimmed by 6 bases and the J gene end by 5 bases; junction bases not matched to a gene: 5. The CDR3 DNA reads TGTGCCATCAGCCGACTAGCGAGGGAGACCCAGTACTTC. This translates into CAISRLARETQYF.

The chain combines TRBV5-1 with TRBJ2-1, with D possibly matching TRBD2 (5 bases). The CDR3 sequence is 13 residues long. Germline CDR1 and CDR2: SGHRS and YFSETQ. Trimming cost V 0 bases and J 8 bases, with 9 bases left between them. The CDR3: CASSLGLAYEQFF. The CDR3 DNA reads TGCGCCAGCAGCTTGGGTCTAGCATATGAGCAGTTCTTC. Variable domain in full (rest from reference TRBV5-1 and TRBJ2-1): KAGVTQTPRYLIKTRGQQVTLSCSPISGHRSVSWYQQTPGQGLQFLFEYFSETQRNKGNFPGRFSGRQFSNSRSEMNVSTLELGDSALYLCASSLGLAYEQFFGPGTRLTVL.

The gene calls are TRBV4-1 and TRBJ1-4; D gene uncertain. CDR3 length equals 15 residues. V gave up 0 bases and J gave up 5 bases, with 10 bases separating them. The V gene's germline CDR1 is MGHRA and CDR2 YSYEKL. This CDR3 reads CASSQDRASNEKLFF. The CDR3 DNA reads as TGCGCCAGCAGCCAAGATAGGGCCAGCAATGAAAAACTGTTTTTT.

The rearrangement links TRBV7-2 to TRBJ1-5, with TRBD1 matching 10 bases. The CDR3 runs to 17 residues. The junction had 6 bases not matched to a gene; V was cut back by 3 bases and J by 1 base. Germline CDR1 is SGHTA and CDR2 is FQGNSA. DNA of the CDR3: TGTGCCAGCAGCTTCCCCAGGGACAGGGGAAGCAATCAGCCCCAGCATTTT. Its protein is CASSFPRDRGSNQPQHF.

The chain joins TRBV7-9 to TRBJ1-1, with 7 bases that match TRBD1. Germline loops: CDR1 SEHNR, CDR2 FQNEAQ (reference sequence). V gave up 7 bases and J gave up 1 base; unmatched junction bases: 9. CDR3 size: 15 residues. The CDR3 DNA follows: TGTGCCAGCATCCGACAGGGAGGTGAGAACACTGAAGCTTTCTTT. Encoded protein: CASIRQGGENTEAFF.

V usage is TRBV19 and J usage is TRBJ1-5; D is uncertain. CDR3 length equals 16 residues. CDR1 is LNHDA, CDR2 SQIVND, per germline (reference sequence). Trimming stripped 3 bases from V and 0 bases from J, with 12 bases between. The CDR3 is CASSISTVYSNQPQHF. The CDR3 nucleotides are TGTGCCAGTAGTATCAGTACCGTTTATAGCAATCAGCCCCAGCATTTT.

The V call is TRBV30, the J call TRBJ2-7, with D possibly being TRBD1 or TRBD2 (8 bases each). CDR3 length: 14 amino acids. Germline V gene lookup returns CDR1 GTSNPN and CDR2 SVGIG (reference sequence). V dropped 0 bases and J dropped 7 bases, with 16 bases sitting between them. The CDR3 region is CAWSVQGGTREQYF. The DNA of the CDR3 is TGTGCCTGGAGTGTACAGGGGGGGACTAGGGAGCAGTACTTC.

V is TRBV9 and J is TRBJ2-1; D might be TRBD2 (6 bases). This CDR3 is 13 amino acids long. V lost 2 bases and J 6 bases, leaving 9 bases between the germline ends. Looked up from germline, CDR1 is SGDLS and CDR2 is YYNGEE. In DNA, the CDR3 is TGTGCCAGCAGCGTGACCGGGGGCAATGAGCAGTTCTTC. Translated, it gives CASSVTGGNEQFF.

The chain combines TRBV30 with TRBJ2-5; D is uncertain. V lost 1 base and J lost 5, with 8 bases in between. The CDR3 is made up of 12 amino acids. CDR1 and CDR2 (germline): GTSNPN, SVGIG (reference sequence). CDR3 coding DNA: TGTGCCTGGAGTGACGCGAGGGAGACCCAGTACTTC. Protein sequence: CAWSDARETQYF.

On this clone: This sample includes further DNA sequences coding for the same CDR3. The chain is built from TRBV30 and TRBJ2-1; no firm D call. Trimming took off 3 bases at V and 0 bases at J, with 3 bases between the two ends. The length of the CDR3 is 12 residues. Germline V CDR1 and CDR2: GTSNPN, SVGIG (reference sequence). CDR3 coding DNA: TGTGCCTGGAGCTCCTCCTACAATGAGCAGTTCTTC. Amino acids: CAWSSSYNEQFF.

The chain is built from TRBV30 and TRBJ1-4; 9 nucleotides line up with TRBD1. J gave up 5 bases and V 3 bases, and 4 bases lay outside the gene matches. Per the germline V gene, CDR1 is GTSNPN and CDR2 is SVGIG (reference sequence). CDR3 length: 14 residues. The DNA for the CDR3 is TGTGCCTGGAGCCCCGGGACAGGGAATGAAAAACTGTTTTTT. Encoded protein: CAWSPGTGNEKLFF.

The rearrangement uses TRBV5-4 and TRBJ2-7, with 9 bases matching TRBD1. Trimming took 5 bases from V and 5 from J; bases not matched to a gene: 11. The CDR3 covers 15 residues. The germline V gene encodes CDR1 SGHNT and CDR2 YYREEE (reference sequence). The CDR3 DNA is TGTGCCAGCAGTGGGGCGGGGACAGGGCGAAACGAGCAGTACTTC. Translation: CASSGAGTGRNEQYF. Filled out from reference TRBV5-4 and TRBJ2-7, the complete variable domain reads ETGVTQSPTHLIKTRGQQVTLRCSSQSGHNTVSWYQQALGQGPQFIFQYYREEENGRGNFPPRFSGLQFPNYSSELNVNALELDDSALYLCASSGAGTGRNEQYFGPGTRLTVT.